This T cell receptor (beta chain) was sequenced during a study of T cells after yellow fever vaccination. CDR3 size: 15 residues. This clonotype has just a few counts. It was through 5'RACE template switching that TCR cDNA was made, with a universal primer site and UMIs added. From the 5' RACE reads, TCRdb called clonotypes with MiXCR, one entry per CDR3 protein. The table records some 120,000 distinct CDR3 sequences, nearly 15% of them present only once. Sequencing was performed on CD8+ T cells sorted from PBMCs, taken 5 days after the yellow fever booster vaccination. The receptor was isolated from a man younger than 35 who received the YFV17D yellow fever vaccine. The J gene is TRBJ1-1, the V gene TRBV21-1; the tabulated D call, TRBD1, remains unverified against the DNA. TRBV21-1 is labeled a pseudogene. CDR3 residues: CASSKGGGKNTEAFF. CDR3 bases: TGTGCCAGCAGCAAAGGAGGGGGGAAGAACACTGAAGCTTTCTTT.